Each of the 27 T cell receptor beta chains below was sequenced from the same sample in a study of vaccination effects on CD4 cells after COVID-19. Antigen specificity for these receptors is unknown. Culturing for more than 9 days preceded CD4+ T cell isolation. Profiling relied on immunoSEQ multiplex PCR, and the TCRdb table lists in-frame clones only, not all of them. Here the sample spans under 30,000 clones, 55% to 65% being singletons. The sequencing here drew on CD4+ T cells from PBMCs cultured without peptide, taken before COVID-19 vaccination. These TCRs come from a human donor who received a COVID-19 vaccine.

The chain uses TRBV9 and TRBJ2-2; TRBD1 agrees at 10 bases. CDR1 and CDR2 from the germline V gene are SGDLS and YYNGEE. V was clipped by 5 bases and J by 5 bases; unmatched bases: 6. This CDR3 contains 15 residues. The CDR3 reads CASRDPGQGTGELFF. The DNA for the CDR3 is TGTGCCAGCAGGGATCCGGGACAGGGGACCGGGGAGCTGTTTTTT.

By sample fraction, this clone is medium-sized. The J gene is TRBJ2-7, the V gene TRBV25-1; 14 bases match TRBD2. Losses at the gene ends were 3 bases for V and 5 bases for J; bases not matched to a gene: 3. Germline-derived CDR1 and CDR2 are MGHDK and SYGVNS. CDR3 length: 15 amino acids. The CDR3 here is CASSDVGLAGDEQYF. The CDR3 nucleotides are TGTGCCAGCAGTGACGTGGGACTAGCGGGGGACGAGCAGTACTTC.

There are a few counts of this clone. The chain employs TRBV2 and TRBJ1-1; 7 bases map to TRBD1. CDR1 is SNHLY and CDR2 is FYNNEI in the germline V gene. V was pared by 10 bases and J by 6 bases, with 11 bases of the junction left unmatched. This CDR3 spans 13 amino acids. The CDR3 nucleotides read TGTGCCACCGGGACAGTGGGTGGCCCTGAAGCTTTCTTT. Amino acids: CATGTVGGPEAFF. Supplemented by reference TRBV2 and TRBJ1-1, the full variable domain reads EPEVTQTPSHQVTQMGQEVILRCVPISNHLYFYWYRQILGQKVEFLVSFYNNEISEKSEIFDDQFSVERPDGSNFTLKIRSTKLEDSAMYFCATGTVGGPEAFFGQGTRLTVV.

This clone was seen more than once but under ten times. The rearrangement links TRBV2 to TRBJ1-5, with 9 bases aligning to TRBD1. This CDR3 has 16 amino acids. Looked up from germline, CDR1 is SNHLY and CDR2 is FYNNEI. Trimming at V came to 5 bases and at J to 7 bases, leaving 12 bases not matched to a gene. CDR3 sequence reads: CASSYRPGTGNQPQHF. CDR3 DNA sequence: TGTGCCAGCAGTTACCGCCCCGGGACAGGGAACCAGCCCCAGCATTTT.

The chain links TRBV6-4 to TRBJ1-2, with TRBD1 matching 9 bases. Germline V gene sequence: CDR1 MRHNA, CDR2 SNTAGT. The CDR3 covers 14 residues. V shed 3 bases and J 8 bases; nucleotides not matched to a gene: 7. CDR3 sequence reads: CASSEGAGQGGYTF. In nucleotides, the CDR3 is TGTGCCAGCAGTGAAGGTGCTGGACAGGGGGGCTACACCTTC.

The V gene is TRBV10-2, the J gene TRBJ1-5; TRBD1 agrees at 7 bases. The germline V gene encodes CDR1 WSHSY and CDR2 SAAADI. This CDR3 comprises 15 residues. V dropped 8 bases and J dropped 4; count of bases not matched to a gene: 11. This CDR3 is CASRRTGADNQPQHF. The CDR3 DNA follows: TGCGCCAGCCGCCGGACAGGAGCTGATAATCAGCCCCAGCATTTT.

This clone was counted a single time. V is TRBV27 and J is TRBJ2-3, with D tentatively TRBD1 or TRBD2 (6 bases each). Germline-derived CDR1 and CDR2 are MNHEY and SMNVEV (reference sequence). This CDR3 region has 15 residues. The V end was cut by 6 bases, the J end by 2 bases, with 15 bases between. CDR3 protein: CASRGGGTHTDTQYF. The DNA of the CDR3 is TGTGCCAGCAGGGGGGGCGGGACCCACACAGATACGCAGTATTTT.

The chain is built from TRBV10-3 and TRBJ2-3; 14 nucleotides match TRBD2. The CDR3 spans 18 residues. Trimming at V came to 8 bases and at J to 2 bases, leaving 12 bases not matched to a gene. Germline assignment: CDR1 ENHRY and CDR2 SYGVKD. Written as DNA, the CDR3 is TGTGCCATCCGTACTAACAGACTAGCGGGAGGGCCCACAGATACGCAGTATTTT. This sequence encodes CAIRTNRLAGGPTDTQYF.

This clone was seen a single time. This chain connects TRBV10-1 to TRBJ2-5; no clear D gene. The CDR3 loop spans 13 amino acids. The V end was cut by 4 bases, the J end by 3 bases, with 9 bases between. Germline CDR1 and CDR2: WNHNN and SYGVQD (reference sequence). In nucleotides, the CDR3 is TGCGCCAGCAGTGTTCGGGTGGAAGAGACCCAGTACTTC. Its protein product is CASSVRVEETQYF.

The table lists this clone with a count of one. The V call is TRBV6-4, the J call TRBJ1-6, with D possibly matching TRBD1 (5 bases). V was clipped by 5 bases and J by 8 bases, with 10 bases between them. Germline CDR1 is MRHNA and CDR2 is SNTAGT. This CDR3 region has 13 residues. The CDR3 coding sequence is TGTGCCAGCAGTCGGGACGAACATTCACCCCTCCACTTT. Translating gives CASSRDEHSPLHF.

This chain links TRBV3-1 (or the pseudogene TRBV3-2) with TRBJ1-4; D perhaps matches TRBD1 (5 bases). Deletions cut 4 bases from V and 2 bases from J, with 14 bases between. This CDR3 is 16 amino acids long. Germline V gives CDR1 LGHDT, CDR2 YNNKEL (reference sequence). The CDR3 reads CASSPTRGATNEKLFF. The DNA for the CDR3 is TGTGCCAGCAGCCCCACCCGAGGGGCGACTAATGAAAAACTGTTTTTT.

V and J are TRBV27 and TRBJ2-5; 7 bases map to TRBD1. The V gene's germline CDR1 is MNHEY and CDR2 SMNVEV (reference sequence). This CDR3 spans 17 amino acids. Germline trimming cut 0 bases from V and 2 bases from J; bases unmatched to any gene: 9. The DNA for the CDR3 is TGTGCCAGCAGTTTATCGATCCCTGGGACAGTTCAAGAGACCCAGTACTTC. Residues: CASSLSIPGTVQETQYF.

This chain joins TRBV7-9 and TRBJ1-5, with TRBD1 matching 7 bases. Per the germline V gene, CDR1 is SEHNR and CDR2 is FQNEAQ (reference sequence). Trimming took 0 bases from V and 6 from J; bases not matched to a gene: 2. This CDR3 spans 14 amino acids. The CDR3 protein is CASSLAGGIQPQHF. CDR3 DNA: TGTGCCAGCAGCTTAGCAGGGGGCATTCAGCCCCAGCATTTT. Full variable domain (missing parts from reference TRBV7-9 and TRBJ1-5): DTGVSQNPRHKITKRGQNVTFRCDPISEHNRLYWYRQTLGQGPEFLTYFQNEAQLEKSRLLSDRFSAERPKGSFSTLEIQRTEQGDSAMYLCASSLAGGIQPQHFGDGTRLSIL.

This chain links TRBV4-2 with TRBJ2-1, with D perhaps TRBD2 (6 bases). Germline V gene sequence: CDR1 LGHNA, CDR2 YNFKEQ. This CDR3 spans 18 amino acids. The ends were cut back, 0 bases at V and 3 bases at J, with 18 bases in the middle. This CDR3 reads CASSQDRLGTDNYNEQFF. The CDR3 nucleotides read TGTGCCAGCAGCCAAGATCGACTCGGGACTGACAACTACAATGAGCAGTTCTTC.

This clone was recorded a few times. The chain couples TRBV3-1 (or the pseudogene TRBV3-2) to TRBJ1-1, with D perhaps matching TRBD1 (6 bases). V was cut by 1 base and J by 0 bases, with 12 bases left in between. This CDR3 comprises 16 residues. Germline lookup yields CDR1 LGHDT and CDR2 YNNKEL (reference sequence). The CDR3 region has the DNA TGTGCCAGCAGCCAAGGAGGGGGATATATGAACACTGAAGCTTTCTTT. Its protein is CASSQGGGYMNTEAFF.

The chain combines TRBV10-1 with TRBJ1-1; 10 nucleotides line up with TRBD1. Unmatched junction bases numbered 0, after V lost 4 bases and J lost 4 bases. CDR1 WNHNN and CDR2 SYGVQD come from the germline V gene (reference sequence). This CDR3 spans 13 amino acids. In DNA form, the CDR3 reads TGCGCCAGCAGTGGACAGGGGGCCACTGAAGCTTTCTTT. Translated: CASSGQGATEAFF.

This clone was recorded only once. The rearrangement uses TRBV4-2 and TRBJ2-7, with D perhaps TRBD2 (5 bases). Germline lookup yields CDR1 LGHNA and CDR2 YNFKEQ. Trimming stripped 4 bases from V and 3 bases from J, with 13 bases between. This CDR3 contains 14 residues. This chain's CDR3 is CASSREPDYYEQYF. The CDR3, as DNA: TGTGCCAGCAGCCGAGAACCAGACTACTACGAGCAGTACTTC.

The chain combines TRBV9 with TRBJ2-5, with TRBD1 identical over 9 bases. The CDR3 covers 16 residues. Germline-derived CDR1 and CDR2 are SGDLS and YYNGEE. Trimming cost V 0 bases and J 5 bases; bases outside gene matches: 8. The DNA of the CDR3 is TGTGCCAGCAGCGTAGGGACAGGGGAGGATTGGGAGACCCAGTACTTC. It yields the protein CASSVGTGEDWETQYF.

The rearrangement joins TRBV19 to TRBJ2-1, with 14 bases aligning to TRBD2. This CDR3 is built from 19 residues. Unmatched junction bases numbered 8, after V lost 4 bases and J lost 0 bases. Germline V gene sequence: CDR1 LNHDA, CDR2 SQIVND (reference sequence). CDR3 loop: CASSTGLAGGQSSYNEQFF. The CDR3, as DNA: TGTGCCAGTAGTACAGGACTAGCGGGGGGCCAGAGCTCCTACAATGAGCAGTTCTTC. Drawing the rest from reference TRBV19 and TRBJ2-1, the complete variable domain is DGGITQSPKYLFRKEGQNVTLSCEQNLNHDAMYWYRQDPGQGLRLIYYSQIVNDFQKGDIAEGYSVSREKKESFPLTVTSAQKNPTAFYLCASSTGLAGGQSSYNEQFFGPGTRLTVL.

This chain's CDR3 is CASSLASGGNEQFF. The CDR3 DNA follows: TGTGCCAGCAGCTTAGCATCTGGGGGTAATGAGCAGTTCTTC. This chain links TRBV13 with TRBJ2-1; possibly TRBD1 or TRBD2 for D (5 bases each). Germline V gene data show CDR1 as PRHDT and CDR2 as FYEKMQ (reference sequence). CDR3 length: 14 residues. Trimming took 1 base from V and 7 from J, leaving 11 bases between them.

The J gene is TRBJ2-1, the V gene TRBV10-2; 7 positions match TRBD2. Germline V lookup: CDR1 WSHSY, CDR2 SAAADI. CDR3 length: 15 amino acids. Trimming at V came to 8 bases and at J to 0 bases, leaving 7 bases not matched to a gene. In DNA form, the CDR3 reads TGCGCCAGCGGAGTATCTAGCGGCTCCTACAATGAGCAGTTCTTC. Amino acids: CASGVSSGSYNEQFF.

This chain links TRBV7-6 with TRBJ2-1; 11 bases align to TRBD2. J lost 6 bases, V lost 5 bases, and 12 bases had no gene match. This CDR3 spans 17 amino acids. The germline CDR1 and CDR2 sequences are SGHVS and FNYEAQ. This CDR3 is CASSPYETSGSRNEQFF. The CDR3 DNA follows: TGTGCCAGCAGCCCATACGAAACTAGCGGGAGTCGCAATGAGCAGTTCTTC.

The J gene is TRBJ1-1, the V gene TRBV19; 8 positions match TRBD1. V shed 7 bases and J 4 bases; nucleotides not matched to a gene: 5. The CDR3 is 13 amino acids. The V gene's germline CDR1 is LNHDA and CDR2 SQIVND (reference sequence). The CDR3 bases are TGTGCCAGTACCTTACAGGGGGGCACTGAAGCTTTCTTT. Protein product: CASTLQGGTEAFF. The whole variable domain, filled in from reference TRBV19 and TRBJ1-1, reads DGGITQSPKYLFRKEGQNVTLSCEQNLNHDAMYWYRQDPGQGLRLIYYSQIVNDFQKGDIAEGYSVSREKKESFPLTVTSAQKNPTAFYLCASTLQGGTEAFFGQGTRLTVV.

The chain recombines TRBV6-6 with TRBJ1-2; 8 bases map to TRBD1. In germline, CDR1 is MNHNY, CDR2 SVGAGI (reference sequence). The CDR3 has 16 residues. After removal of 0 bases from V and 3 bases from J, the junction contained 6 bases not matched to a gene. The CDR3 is CASSYSPGQAHYGYTF. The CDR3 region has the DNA TGTGCCAGCAGTTACTCCCCGGGACAGGCACACTATGGCTACACCTTC.

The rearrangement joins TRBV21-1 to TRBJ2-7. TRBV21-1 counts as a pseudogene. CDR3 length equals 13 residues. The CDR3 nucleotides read TGTGCCAGCAGCAAAAGAAGGGTTTGCGAGCAGTACTTC. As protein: CASSKRRVCEQYF.

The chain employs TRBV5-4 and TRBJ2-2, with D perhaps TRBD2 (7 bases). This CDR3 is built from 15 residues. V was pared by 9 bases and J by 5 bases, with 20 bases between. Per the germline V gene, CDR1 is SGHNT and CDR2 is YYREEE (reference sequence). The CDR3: CATYWGGSQTGELFF. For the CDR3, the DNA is TGTGCCACATATTGGGGGGGCTCACAGACCGGGGAGCTGTTTTTT. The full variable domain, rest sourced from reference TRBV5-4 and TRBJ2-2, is ETGVTQSPTHLIKTRGQQVTLRCSSQSGHNTVSWYQQALGQGPQFIFQYYREEENGRGNFPPRFSGLQFPNYSSELNVNALELDDSALYLCATYWGGSQTGELFFGEGSRLTVL.

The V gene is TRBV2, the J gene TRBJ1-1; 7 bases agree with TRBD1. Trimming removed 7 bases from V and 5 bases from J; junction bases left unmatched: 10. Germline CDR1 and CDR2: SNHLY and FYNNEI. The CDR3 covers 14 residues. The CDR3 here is CASTQGGGATEAFF. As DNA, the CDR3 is TGTGCCAGCACCCAAGGAGGGGGCGCGACTGAAGCTTTCTTT. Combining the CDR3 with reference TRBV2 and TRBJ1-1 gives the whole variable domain EPEVTQTPSHQVTQMGQEVILRCVPISNHLYFYWYRQILGQKVEFLVSFYNNEISEKSEIFDDQFSVERPDGSNFTLKIRSTKLEDSAMYFCASTQGGGATEAFFGQGTRLTVV.